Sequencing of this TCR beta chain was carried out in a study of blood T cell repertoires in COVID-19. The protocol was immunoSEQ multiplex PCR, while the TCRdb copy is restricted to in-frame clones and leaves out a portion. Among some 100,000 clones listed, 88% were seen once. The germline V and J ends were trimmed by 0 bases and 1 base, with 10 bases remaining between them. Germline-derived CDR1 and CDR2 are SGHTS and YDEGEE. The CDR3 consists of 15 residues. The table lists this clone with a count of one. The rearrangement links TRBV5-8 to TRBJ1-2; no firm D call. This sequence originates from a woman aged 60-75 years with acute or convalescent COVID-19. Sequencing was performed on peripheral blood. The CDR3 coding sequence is TGTGCCAGCAGCTTGGTGGCAAGGAGTAACTATGGCTACACCTTC. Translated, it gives CASSLVARSNYGYTF.